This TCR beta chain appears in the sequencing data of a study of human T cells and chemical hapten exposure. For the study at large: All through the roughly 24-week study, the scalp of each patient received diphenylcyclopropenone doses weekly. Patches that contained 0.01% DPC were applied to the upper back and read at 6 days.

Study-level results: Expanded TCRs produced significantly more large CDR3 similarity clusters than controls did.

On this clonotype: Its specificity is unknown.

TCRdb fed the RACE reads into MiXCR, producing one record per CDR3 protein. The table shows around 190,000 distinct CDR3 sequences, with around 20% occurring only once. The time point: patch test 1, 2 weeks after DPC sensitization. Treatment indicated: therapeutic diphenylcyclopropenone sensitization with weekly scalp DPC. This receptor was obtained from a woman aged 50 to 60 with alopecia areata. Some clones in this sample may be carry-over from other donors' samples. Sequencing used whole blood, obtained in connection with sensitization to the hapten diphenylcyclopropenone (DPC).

The CDR3 sequence: CSLEGPSYNEQFF. Here the CDR3 DNA reads TGCAGTCTGGAGGGCCCCTCCTACAATGAGCAGTTCTTC. The V gene is TRBV20-1, the J gene TRBJ2-1; D may be TRBD2 (6 bases). Looked up from germline, CDR1 is DFQATT and CDR2 is SNEGSKA (reference sequence). This CDR3 is 13 amino acids long. The ends were cut back, 8 bases at V and 0 bases at J, with 11 bases in the middle.